This TCR beta chain was retrieved from a study of blood T cell repertoires in COVID-19. The wider study: The United States, Italy and Spain were the sources of the acute and convalescent COVID-19 samples.

Sequencing was performed with immunoSEQ multiplex PCR; in TCRdb, only in-frame clones are kept and a portion is missing. This sample carries 150,000 to 200,000 clones, 90% to 95% of them seen once, and the ten largest clones take 4.5% to 5.5%. This sequence originates from a woman aged 45 to 65 with acute or convalescent COVID-19. Input material: peripheral blood.

CDR3 bases: TGTGCCAGCAGCCCGGACAGGAGAACAGGTGAAGCTTTCTTT. It encodes CASSPDRRTGEAFF. The chain couples TRBV6-4 to TRBJ1-1; 7 positions agree with TRBD1. With V trimmed by 6 bases and J by 7 bases, 11 bases remained unmatched. CDR3 length: 14 residues. In germline, CDR1 is MRHNA, CDR2 SNTAGT.